The clone carrying this T cell receptor (beta chain) showed up many times. What it binds is unknown. Subjects aged 18 to 65 presented with newly diagnosed hyperthyroidism of less than 2 months' duration. TCR beta CDR3 sequences were amplified from RNA transcripts. A first-round RT-PCR of the TCR CDR3 used the HTBI primer set. TCRdb ran MiXCR on the multiplex PCR reads and lists one entry per CDR3 protein. Of 500,000 to 550,000 distinct CDR3 sequences listed, around 20% are singletons. This sample was taken from a study of T cells in Graves' hyperthyroidism and ophthalmopathy. Study outcomes and limitations: Progression to ophthalmopathy was predicted a median of roughly 6.5 months early.

The V and J ends lost 1 base and 3 bases respectively, with 12 bases between them. Germline CDR1 is LGHDT and CDR2 is YNNKEL (reference sequence). The length of the CDR3 is 15 residues. The clonotype was recovered from a man between 18 and 35 years old with Graves' hyperthyroidism. This chain connects TRBV3-1 to TRBJ1-1; D is uncertain. Sequencing was performed on blood. The CDR3 DNA follows: TGTGCCAGCAGCCAAGGATGGGGTGGACACACTGAAGCTTTCTTT. It is translated as CASSQGWGGHTEAFF.